A selection of T cell receptor beta chains follows, all from one sample in a study of cytomegalovirus exposure and HLA in healthy donors. Sequenced by immunoSEQ multiplex PCR; TCRdb stores in-frame clones only, minus some. The data hold around 70,000 clones, with 90% to 95% observed a single time. Material for sequencing was PBMCs. The receptors were sampled from a man aged 18 to 30 in good health and CMV-seropositive. The conserved cysteine and the conserved F or W are not part of the CDR3 here. The order of the fields is V gene, CDR3 protein.

>TRBV2
ASSSQETQY
>TRBV6-6
ASSYSLRDSSYEQY
>TRBV28
ASSFERDREQETQY
>TRBV9
ASSVPGDAGELF
>TRBV7-6
ASTQLAGAIGTDTQY
>TRBV2
ASSEERTDTGELF
>TRBV6-5
ASSSLSIGGYNEQF
>TRBV28
ASSLGQLENYEQY
>TRBV18
ASSPRHRLTSGAADTQY
>TRBV6-5
ASGGQPQH
>TRBV5-1
ASSYTGWTGTEAF
>TRBV6-4
ASSDRDRLNQPQH
>TRBV10-3
AISDPAGTAASTDTQY
>TRBV5-8
ASRTTTHNYGYT